This T cell receptor (beta chain) was recovered during a study of T cells in Graves' hyperthyroidism and ophthalmopathy. The study's findings and limits: Also found in blood were most expanded thyroid clonotypes above 0.001. A 13 V-J model separated ophthalmopathy from stable hyperthyroidism.

Orbital computed tomography, thyroid ultrasound, serum thyroxine and TRAb, and clinical symptoms together informed the diagnoses. PBMCs were obtained from 10 ml fresh peripheral blood. This clonotype was seen a few times. Its antigen remains unknown. What was amplified from RNA transcripts were TCR beta CDR3 regions. The HTBI primer set drove a first-round RT-PCR of the TCR CDR3. TCRdb fed the multiplex PCR reads into MiXCR, producing one record per CDR3 protein. Altogether some 740,000 distinct CDR3 sequences are present, less than 15% being singletons, with the ten largest covering roughly a tenth. The CDR3 consists of 17 residues. Per the germline V gene, CDR1 is SGHRS and CDR2 is YFSETQ. V shed 1 base, J shed 3 bases, and the junction held 9 bases outside the gene matches.

The TCR comes from a woman aged 18 to 35 with Graves' hyperthyroidism. Sequenced: blood. The V and J genes are TRBV5-1 and TRBJ2-1; 8 bases match TRBD2. In DNA, the CDR3 is TGCGCCAGCAGCTTGACCAAAGCGGGAGTGGGCTACAATGAGCAGTTCTTC. Protein product: CASSLTKAGVGYNEQFF.